This TCR beta chain was retrieved from a study of blood T cells in healthy people across ages. Turning to the study itself: Per two T cells, template switching captured roughly one barcoded beta molecule.

Points on this clonotype: Its antigen is still unknown.

Trimming left V 4 bases short and J 0 bases short, with 15 bases between. This CDR3 is built from 17 residues. Germline CDR1 MNHNY, CDR2 SVGAGI (reference sequence). A J-beta primer mix and a sample-barcoded 5' primer were used in a second PCR of about 7 to 12 cycles. TCRdb processed the 5' RACE reads anew with MiXCR; each CDR3 protein has one entry. The table includes approximately 1,000,000 distinct CDR3 sequences, 35% to 40% detected once. Overall study findings and caveats: Possibly confounding the expanded clonotype changes was the fact that donor CMV status was unknown. Those diversity estimates obtained from one million T cells were thought to be underestimates.

The origin of this receptor is a man aged 18-30 years in good health. The chain carries TRBV6-6 and TRBJ1-4; the D is unclear. Source material: blood. CDR3 coding DNA: TGTGCCAGCAGTTCCGGTGTTGGTCTCGCAACTAATGAAAAACTGTTTTTT. It codes for CASSSGVGLATNEKLFF.